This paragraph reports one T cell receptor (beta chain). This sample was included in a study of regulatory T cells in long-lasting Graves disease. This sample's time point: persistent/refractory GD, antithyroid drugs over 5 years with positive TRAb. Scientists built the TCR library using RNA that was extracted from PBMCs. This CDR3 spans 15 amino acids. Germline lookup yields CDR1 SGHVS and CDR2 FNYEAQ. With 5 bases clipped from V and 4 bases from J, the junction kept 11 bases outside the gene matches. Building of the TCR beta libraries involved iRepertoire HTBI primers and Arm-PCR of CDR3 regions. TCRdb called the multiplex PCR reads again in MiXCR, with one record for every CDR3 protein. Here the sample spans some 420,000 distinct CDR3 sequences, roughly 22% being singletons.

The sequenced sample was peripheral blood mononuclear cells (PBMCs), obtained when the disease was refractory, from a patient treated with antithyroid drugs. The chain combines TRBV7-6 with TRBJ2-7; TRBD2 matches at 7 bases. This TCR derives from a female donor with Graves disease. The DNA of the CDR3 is TGTGCCAGCAGCCCCCGATTGGGGGGGGTTTACGAGCAGTACTTC. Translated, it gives CASSPRLGGVYEQYF.